The 26 T cell receptor beta chains listed next were all sequenced from one sample in a study of T cells in Graves' hyperthyroidism and ophthalmopathy. Amplification yielded TCR beta CDR3 regions, with RNA transcripts as the source. Using the HTBI primer set, a first-round RT-PCR was run on the TCR CDR3. TCRdb analysed the multiplex PCR reads with MiXCR anew, one entry per CDR3 protein. The sample holds 300,000 to 500,000 distinct CDR3 sequences, more than 12% seen once. The sample consisted of blood. Receptor source: a woman aged 25-40 years with Graves' hyperthyroidism.

This clonotype has only a few counts. The chain links TRBV29-1 to TRBJ1-1; D perhaps matches TRBD1 (6 bases). Germline values: CDR1 SQVTM, CDR2 ANQGSEA. The ends were cut back, 4 bases at V and 0 bases at J, with 18 bases in the middle. There are 16 residues in the CDR3. The CDR3 nucleotides are TGCAGCGTTGGGGGGGGGGGGCCGAGACTGAACACTGAAGCTTTCTTT. This codes for CSVGGGGPRLNTEAFF. Drawing the rest from reference TRBV29-1 and TRBJ1-1, the complete variable domain is SAVISQKPSRDICQRGTSLTIQCQVDSQVTMMFWYRQQPGQSLTLIATANQGSEATYESGFVIDKFPISRPNLTFSTLTVSNMSPEDSSIYLCSVGGGGPRLNTEAFFGQGTRLTVV.

In its sample, this clonotype was seen many times. The genes are TRBV20-1 and TRBJ2-3, with 11 positions matching TRBD1. CDR3 length: 17 residues. J lost 7 bases, V lost 3 bases, and 15 bases had no gene match. Germline-derived CDR1 and CDR2 are DFQATT and SNEGSKA (reference sequence). Here the CDR3 reads CSARAGGQGAFPYTQYF. The CDR3 DNA follows: TGCAGTGCTAGGGCTGGTGGACAGGGGGCCTTTCCATATACGCAGTATTTT.

This clonotype was observed many times. The V and J genes are TRBV6-1 and TRBJ2-1, with no clear D. V was trimmed by 5 bases and J by 8 bases, leaving 16 bases between them. Germline lookup yields CDR1 MNHNS and CDR2 SASEGT. The CDR3 length is 14 residues. The chain's CDR3 is CASSYNGNADEQFF. The CDR3 DNA reads TGTGCCAGCAGTTACAACGGAAACGCAGATGAGCAGTTCTTC.

This clonotype was seen many times. The V call is TRBV2, the J call TRBJ1-1; maybe TRBD1 (6 bases). V gave up 2 bases and J gave up 2 bases, with 12 bases separating them. The CDR3 contains 15 residues. Germline values: CDR1 SNHLY, CDR2 FYNNEI. The CDR3 loop reads CASSELEGVNTEAFF. The CDR3 nucleotides are TGTGCCAGCAGTGAATTGGAGGGGGTAAACACTGAAGCTTTCTTT.

This clonotype occurred many times. CDR3 sequence (DNA): TGTGCCAGCAGTCCGTTGCGGGAGAGAGGGACCGGGGAGCTGTTTTTT. It translates to CASSPLRERGTGELFF. The V and J genes are TRBV5-6 and TRBJ2-2; 7 bases match TRBD2. V shed 5 bases, J shed 5 bases, and the junction held 12 bases outside the gene matches. The CDR3 totals 16 residues. Germline CDR1 reads SGHDT; CDR2 reads YYEEEE.

Ten or more counts support this clonotype. This sequence joins TRBV3-1 and TRBJ2-5; 7 nucleotides align to TRBD1. Germline values: CDR1 LGHDT, CDR2 YNNKEL (reference sequence). With 0 bases clipped from V and 4 bases from J, the junction kept 8 bases outside the gene matches. This CDR3 is 16 amino acids long. The CDR3 DNA reads TGTGCCAGCAGCCAAGAAACGGACTGGACAGGAGAGACCCAGTACTTC. Protein: CASSQETDWTGETQYF.

The chain joins TRBV7-9 to TRBJ2-7, with a tentative D call TRBD2 (5 bases). The CDR3 spans 15 residues. The germline V and J ends were trimmed by 2 bases and 6 bases, with 17 bases remaining between them. The V gene's germline CDR1 is SEHNR and CDR2 FQNEAQ (reference sequence). The CDR3 bases are TGTGCCAGCAGCTTAATCGGAACAGAGGGTGCCGAGCAGTACTTC. Protein: CASSLIGTEGAEQYF. The full variable domain, its missing parts supplied by reference TRBV7-9 and TRBJ2-7, is DTGVSQNPRHKITKRGQNVTFRCDPISEHNRLYWYRQTLGQGPEFLTYFQNEAQLEKSRLLSDRFSAERPKGSFSTLEIQRTEQGDSAMYLCASSLIGTEGAEQYFGPGTRLTVT.

This clonotype was recorded at least ten times. The genes are TRBV3-1 and TRBJ1-4; possible D gene TRBD1, 6 bases. Germline assignment: CDR1 LGHDT and CDR2 YNNKEL (reference sequence). The V end lost 5 bases, the J end lost 6 bases, and 13 bases lay between the germline ends. The CDR3 is 14 amino acids. This CDR3 reads CASSYRELDEKLFF. CDR3 in DNA: TGTGCCAGCAGCTACAGGGAGTTGGATGAAAAACTGTTTTTT. The full variable domain, completed using reference TRBV3-1 and TRBJ1-4, is DTAVSQTPKYLVTQMGNDKSIKCEQNLGHDTMYWYKQDSKKFLKIMFSYNNKELIINETVPNRFSPKSPDKAHLNLHINSLELGDSAVYFCASSYRELDEKLFFGSGTQLSVL.

This clonotype was observed a few times. This CDR3 is CASSPRQPTPNSPLHF. The CDR3 DNA follows: TGTGCCAGCAGCCCGAGACAGCCGACTCCTAATTCACCCCTCCACTTT. V gene TRBV3-1 combines with J gene TRBJ1-6; D may be TRBD1 (5 bases). V lost 4 bases and J lost 6, with 16 bases in between. In germline, CDR1 is LGHDT, CDR2 YNNKEL (reference sequence). This CDR3 region has 16 residues.

V and J are TRBV10-1 and TRBJ1-2; maybe TRBD1 (6 bases). The CDR3 covers 13 residues. Germline V lookup: CDR1 WNHNN, CDR2 SYGVQD (reference sequence). V was pared by 2 bases and J by 9 bases, with 13 bases between. The CDR3 loop reads CASSEGRGSSYTF. In DNA form, the CDR3 reads TGCGCCAGCAGTGAGGGCAGGGGCTCCAGCTACACCTTC.

There are many counts of this clonotype. The rearrangement links TRBV5-6 to TRBJ2-5; 10 bases fit TRBD2. The germline gives CDR1 SGHDT, CDR2 YYEEEE. The J segment lost 5 bases and the V segment lost 3 bases, leaving 10 bases of the junction unmatched. The CDR3 length is 16 residues. CDR3 DNA sequence: TGTGCCAGCAGCTACGTAGCGGGAGGTACCTTGGAGACCCAGTACTTC. Translating gives CASSYVAGGTLETQYF. The full variable domain, completed using reference TRBV5-6 and TRBJ2-5, is DAGVTQSPTHLIKTRGQQVTLRCSPKSGHDTVSWYQQALGQGPQFIFQYYEEEERQRGNFPDRFSGHQFPNYSSELNVNALLLGDSALYLCASSYVAGGTLETQYFGPGTRLLVL.

The J gene is TRBJ2-1, the V gene TRBV6-9, with TRBD2 matching over 13 bases. Germline trimming cut 4 bases from V and 14 bases from J; bases unmatched to any gene: 8. CDR1 is MNHGY, CDR2 SVAAGI, per germline. This CDR3 contains 14 residues. CDR3 coding DNA: TGTGCCAGCAGTTCCGGACTAGCGGGAGTCGCTGAGTTCTTC. Translating it yields CASSSGLAGVAEFF.

CDR3 residues: CASSTGLGYTF. Written as DNA, the CDR3 is TGTGCCAGCAGCACTGGCCTTGGCTACACCTTC. The V gene is TRBV12-3 or TRBV12-4, the J gene TRBJ1-2, with D uncertain. Trimming took 6 bases from V and 7 from J, leaving 9 bases between them. This CDR3 region has 11 residues.

In its sample, this clonotype was seen many times. This chain uses TRBV11-2 with TRBJ2-2; 9 bases are shared with TRBD1. Germline trimming cut 5 bases from V and 3 bases from J; bases unmatched to any gene: 7. The length of the CDR3 is 16 residues. The germline gives CDR1 SGHAT, CDR2 FQNNGV. CDR3 protein: CASSRDRVVDTGELFF. The CDR3 DNA follows: TGTGCCAGCAGCCGGGACAGGGTGGTCGACACCGGGGAGCTGTTTTTT.

The chain recombines TRBV5-1 with TRBJ2-7; 8 bases are shared with TRBD1. J was trimmed by 0 bases and V by 4 bases; bases with no gene match: 6. The CDR3 has 15 amino acids. Germline V gene data show CDR1 as SGHRS and CDR2 as YFSETQ. For the CDR3, the DNA is TGCGCCAGCAGCGCCCGACAGGGGAACTCCTACGAGCAGTACTTC. The encoded protein is CASSARQGNSYEQYF.

This clonotype showed up many times. The chain couples TRBV19 to TRBJ2-1; no clear D. Germline V CDR1 and CDR2: LNHDA, SQIVND (reference sequence). This CDR3 spans 14 amino acids. Trimming left V 0 bases short and J 6 bases short, with 9 bases between. The CDR3 region is CASSIDGLLNEQFF. DNA of the CDR3: TGTGCCAGTAGTATAGATGGGCTTCTCAATGAGCAGTTCTTC.

The chain has TRBV24-1 and TRBJ2-7, with a possible D match to TRBD2 (5 bases). V lost 7 bases, J lost 2 bases, and 8 bases lay in between. CDR1 and CDR2 (germline): KGHDR, SFDVKD. The CDR3 has 12 amino acids. CDR3 nucleotides: TGTGCCACCAGCTCCGGGGCCTACGAGCAGTACTTC. It codes for CATSSGAYEQYF.

This clonotype has ten or more counts. The rearrangement links TRBV20-1 to TRBJ2-3, with D unclear. In germline, CDR1 is DFQATT, CDR2 SNEGSKA (reference sequence). V lost 2 bases and J 2 bases, leaving 17 bases between the germline ends. The CDR3 length is 16 residues. The CDR3 sequence: CSARPKVWRTTDTQYF. In nucleotides, the CDR3 is TGCAGTGCTAGACCAAAGGTTTGGCGGACCACAGATACGCAGTATTTT.

This clonotype was seen repeatedly, ten times or more. The V gene is TRBV29-1, the J gene TRBJ2-5, with 9 bases identical to TRBD2. This CDR3 has 14 residues. V lost 4 bases to trimming and J lost 5 bases; unmatched junction nucleotides: 8. CDR1 is SQVTM, CDR2 ANQGSEA, per germline. The CDR3 nucleotides read TGCAGCGTTGTGGGGACTAGCTTTCCCGAGACCCAGTACTTC. This gives the protein CSVVGTSFPETQYF.

This chain uses TRBV20-1 with TRBJ1-2, with D hard to call. The germline gives CDR1 DFQATT, CDR2 SNEGSKA (reference sequence). Trimming removed 0 bases at V and 0 bases at J, with 5 bases between. The CDR3 has 13 amino acids. In nucleotides, the CDR3 is TGCAGTGCTAGAGATCGGGCTAACTATGGCTACACCTTC. Its protein product is CSARDRANYGYTF.

For this clonotype: A much bigger clone sits one base away, suggesting this may be a read error. The chain couples TRBV3-1 to TRBJ2-7; D might be TRBD2 (6 bases). Germline loops: CDR1 LGHDT, CDR2 YNNKEL (reference sequence). Trimming shortened V by 3 bases and J by 1 base, and 13 bases separated the two germline ends. The CDR3 has 15 amino acids. CDR3 sequence (DNA): TGTGCCAGCAGCCATGTTAGCGGAACTTCCTACGAGCAGTACTTC. This codes for CASSHVSGTSYEQYF.

There are a few counts of this clonotype. This chain connects TRBV25-1 to TRBJ2-5, with D perhaps matching TRBD2 (5 bases). V lost 3 bases, J lost 3 bases, and 17 bases lay in between. Germline lookup yields CDR1 MGHDK and CDR2 SYGVNS. The CDR3 sequence is 16 residues long. Here the CDR3 DNA reads TGTGCCAGCAGTGACCCCCCGTCGACGGGGAAAGAGACCCAGTACTTC. Residues: CASSDPPSTGKETQYF.

At least ten counts were recorded for this clonotype. The V gene is TRBV28, the J gene TRBJ2-1, with a tentative D call TRBD1 (6 bases). CDR1 is MDHEN, CDR2 SYDVKM, per germline. This CDR3 has 13 amino acids. Trimming cost V 6 bases and J 6 bases, with 12 bases left between them. The CDR3 DNA reads TGTGCCAGCAGGGGCAGGGGATCCAATGAGCAGTTCTTC. Translation gives CASRGRGSNEQFF.

This clonotype was seen more than once but under ten times. The rearrangement uses TRBV28 and TRBJ2-1; 11 nucleotides line up with TRBD1. This CDR3 is built from 15 residues. J lost 7 bases, V lost 7 bases, and 9 bases had no gene match. The germline CDR1 and CDR2 sequences are MDHEN and SYDVKM. CDR3 residues: CASKTRDRGKNEQFF. The CDR3 bases are TGTGCCAGCAAAACCCGGGACAGGGGGAAGAATGAGCAGTTCTTC.

This clonotype showed up many times. The rearrangement links TRBV29-1 to TRBJ2-1; 7 positions agree with TRBD1. The CDR3 totals 11 residues. V was pared by 7 bases and J by 8 bases, with 5 bases of the junction left unmatched. The germline V gene has CDR1 SQVTM and CDR2 ANQGSEA. In DNA form, the CDR3 reads TGCAGCGCCCGACAGGGAGATGAGCAGTTCTTC. Protein: CSARQGDEQFF.

The chain combines TRBV5-1 with TRBJ2-2; 7 bases align to TRBD1. The CDR3 sequence is 16 residues long. From germline, CDR1 is SGHRS and CDR2 YFSETQ. V dropped 1 base and J dropped 0; count of bases not matched to a gene: 3. CDR3 amino acids: CASSLRGQSNTGELFF. CDR3 sequence (DNA): TGCGCCAGCAGCTTGCGGGGACAGTCGAACACCGGGGAGCTGTTTTTT.